The source of this TCR beta chain is a study of cytomegalovirus exposure and HLA in healthy donors. Study outcomes and limitations: According to the study, around 150 TCR beta chains were cytomegalovirus-associated. It was confirmed in vitro that three of the CMV-associated chains were specific for CMV antigens.

This clone has only one observation. The antigen is not known. Trimming shortened V by 3 bases and J by 8 bases, and 13 bases separated the two germline ends. Germline assignment: CDR1 SGHTA and CDR2 FQGNSA. This CDR3 contains 13 residues. Here immunoSEQ multiplex PCR was the method, and the copy in TCRdb shows in-frame clones only, minus some. Of 100,000 or so clones in the sample, around nine tenths are singletons; the top ten hold 3% to 4.5%. The receptor's source is a woman in her 30s in good health and CMV-seronegative. V gene TRBV7-2 combines with J gene TRBJ1-2; perhaps TRBD1 as D (6 bases). Sequenced: PBMCs. CDR3 in amino acids: CASSFLTGIGYTF. CDR3 DNA: TGTGCCAGCAGCTTCCTGACAGGCATAGGCTACACCTTC.